Reported below is one T cell receptor (beta chain). At one of its ends the junction is not consistent with the germline gene, which may arise from a read error. The sample has other DNA sequences that encode this CDR3 too. The CDR3 loop spans 14 amino acids. CDR1 SGHDN and CDR2 FVKESK come from the germline V gene. The data originate from a study of beta chain features in type 1 diabetes. Investigators reverse transcribed all isolated RNA, so they sequenced expressed TCRB transcripts. TCRdb's copy holds only in-frame clones and misses some; the assay was immunoSEQ multiplex PCR. The sample has roughly 250,000 clones, 68% seen once; the top ten hold around 0.057%.

The material sequenced was naive CD4+ T cells from blood. The chain uses TRBV14 and TRBJ2-6; maybe TRBD1 (5 bases). This TCR was sampled from a man aged 25-45 years in good health. The CDR3 sequence is CASSHFGGANVLTF. The CDR3 DNA sequence: TGTGCCAGCAGCCACTTCGGTGGGGCCAACGTCCTAACTTTC.